Following are 3 T cell receptor beta chains from one sample sequenced in a study of blood T cell repertoires in COVID-19. Sequencing used immunoSEQ multiplex PCR; TCRdb keeps in-frame clones, though not all of them. The sample includes approximately 29,000 clones, over 70% seen only once; the top ten take about 16%. Sequencing was carried out using peripheral blood. These receptors were obtained from a woman aged 55-70 years with acute or convalescent COVID-19.

V and J are TRBV18 and TRBJ1-6, with D hard to call. V was clipped by 6 bases and J by 6 bases, with 12 bases between them. The CDR3 length is 14 residues. From germline, CDR1 is KGHSH and CDR2 LQKENI. The CDR3 here is CASSSGATNSPLHF. CDR3 DNA sequence: TGTGCCAGCTCCTCCGGTGCCACTAATTCACCCCTCCACTTT.

This sequence joins TRBV28 and TRBJ2-2; the match to TRBD1 covers 9 bases. From germline, CDR1 is MDHEN and CDR2 SYDVKM. The CDR3 contains 18 residues. V lost 4 bases to trimming and J lost 4 bases; unmatched junction nucleotides: 13. CDR3 amino acids: CASSSTRGTGQRTGELFF. CDR3 DNA: TGTGCCAGCAGTTCTACCCGAGGGACAGGGCAGCGCACCGGGGAGCTGTTTTTT. Based on the CDR3 plus reference TRBV28 and TRBJ2-2, the full variable domain is DVKVTQSSRYLVKRTGEKVFLECVQDMDHENMFWYRQDPGLGLRLIYFSYDVKMKEKGDIPEGYSVSREKKERFSLILESASTNQTSMYLCASSSTRGTGQRTGELFFGEGSRLTVL.

This chain connects TRBV2 to TRBJ2-1, with D perhaps matching TRBD2 (5 bases). The V gene lost 8 bases and the J gene lost 7 bases, with 21 bases spanning the gap. The CDR3 contains 15 residues. Germline CDR1 and CDR2: SNHLY and FYNNEI. CDR3: CASGRSSVQLNEQFF. DNA of the CDR3: TGTGCCAGCGGAAGGAGTAGCGTTCAGCTAAATGAGCAGTTCTTC.